This T cell receptor (beta chain) was found in a study of T cell responses to AZD1222 COVID-19 vaccine. Per the germline V gene, CDR1 is SGHRS and CDR2 is YFSETQ. V dropped 2 bases and J dropped 4 bases, with 15 bases sitting between them. The CDR3 runs to 15 residues. The protocol was immunoSEQ multiplex PCR, while the TCRdb copy is restricted to in-frame clones and leaves out a portion. The data hold about 120,000 clones, with roughly 92% observed a single time. The sequence derives from an adult who received the AZD1222 COVID-19 vaccine. The sample here was peripheral blood, taken 28 days after the second AZD1222 dose. This sequence joins TRBV5-1 and TRBJ1-2; unclear D gene. The DNA of the CDR3 is TGCGCCAGCAGCTTAGCTTTGGATTATTTCTATGGCTACACCTTC. Its protein is CASSLALDYFYGYTF.